These T cell receptor beta chains were read from a single sample in a study of blood T cells in healthy people across ages. TCRdb reprocessed the 5' RACE reads with MiXCR, giving one entry per CDR3 protein. The sample shows about 620,000 distinct CDR3 sequences, under 25% of them seen only once. Sequences were obtained from blood. These receptors were collected from a man aged 65 to 79 in good health. The CDR3 runs from the conserved cysteine through the conserved F or W. Fields, in order: clone size, D gene, J gene, V gene, CDR3 protein, CDR3 DNA. A D gene is named only where the DNA matches it firmly. Expanded clones get a size class; other rows say once, few or many, or leave the size out.

abundance: NA
d_gene: NA
j_gene: TRBJ2-5
v_gene: TRBV6-5
CDR3aa: CASSYSGGVETQYF
CDR3nt: TGTGCCAGCAGTTACTCAGGAGGGGTGGAGACCCAGTACTTC

abundance: NA
d_gene: TRBD1
j_gene: TRBJ2-2
v_gene: TRBV20-1
CDR3aa: CSALKGASVLGELFF
CDR3nt: TGCAGTGCACTGAAGGGGGCTTCGGTCCTCGGGGAGCTGTTTTTT

abundance: few
d_gene: NA
j_gene: TRBJ2-7
v_gene: TRBV15
CDR3aa: CATSSRSGHEQYF
CDR3nt: TGTGCCACCAGCAGCCGCAGTGGGCACGAGCAGTACTTC

abundance: few
d_gene: NA
j_gene: TRBJ2-6
v_gene: TRBV29-1
CDR3aa: CSVEGSAMGANVLTF
CDR3nt: TGCAGCGTTGAAGGCAGCGCAATGGGGGCCAACGTCCTGACTTTC

abundance: NA
d_gene: NA
j_gene: TRBJ2-6
v_gene: TRBV14
CDR3aa: CASSQTGWHSGANVLTF
CDR3nt: TGTGCCAGCAGCCAGACAGGCTGGCATTCTGGGGCCAACGTCCTGACTTTC

abundance: many
d_gene: NA
j_gene: TRBJ2-2
v_gene: TRBV28
CDR3aa: CASSLLGVTGELFF
CDR3nt: TGTGCCAGCAGTTTATTAGGGGTTACCGGGGAGCTGTTTTTT

abundance: few
d_gene: NA
j_gene: TRBJ2-4
v_gene: TRBV5-1
CDR3aa: CASSLSPIAKNIQYF
CDR3nt: TGCGCCAGCAGCTTGAGTCCTATAGCCAAAAACATTCAGTACTTC

abundance: once
d_gene: TRBD2
j_gene: TRBJ2-3
v_gene: TRBV7-9
CDR3aa: CASSLGLAVDTDTQYF
CDR3nt: TGTGCCAGCAGCTTAGGTCTAGCGGTCGACACAGATACGCAGTATTTT

abundance: NA
d_gene: NA
j_gene: TRBJ1-5
v_gene: TRBV20-1
CDR3aa: CSARDRLKGSNQPQHF
CDR3nt: TGCAGTGCTAGAGATCGGCTAAAAGGTAGCAATCAGCCCCAGCATTTT

abundance: few
d_gene: TRBD2
j_gene: TRBJ2-5
v_gene: TRBV19
CDR3aa: CASSATGTSLETQYF
CDR3nt: TGTGCCAGTAGTGCAACCGGGACTAGCTTGGAGACCCAGTACTTC

abundance: NA
d_gene: TRBD2
j_gene: TRBJ2-7
v_gene: TRBV5-1
CDR3aa: CASSLVAGTNEQYF
CDR3nt: TGCGCCAGCAGCTTGGTAGCGGGGACGAACGAGCAGTACTTC

abundance: NA
d_gene: TRBD1
j_gene: TRBJ2-1
v_gene: TRBV27
CDR3aa: CASSPWTGGYNEQFF
CDR3nt: TGTGCCAGCAGTCCCTGGACAGGGGGGTACAATGAGCAGTTCTTC

abundance: NA
d_gene: TRBD2
j_gene: TRBJ2-5
v_gene: TRBV7-9
CDR3aa: CASSPAGVASRQYF
CDR3nt: TGTGCCAGCAGCCCGGCGGGGGTAGCTAGTCGGCAGTACTTC

abundance: many
d_gene: TRBD2
j_gene: TRBJ2-1
v_gene: TRBV29-1
CDR3aa: CSVEGEGSYNEQFF
CDR3nt: TGCAGCGTTGAGGGGGAGGGCTCCTACAATGAGCAGTTCTTC

abundance: few
d_gene: TRBD1
j_gene: TRBJ2-5
v_gene: TRBV6-5
CDR3aa: CASSYDRAHRVTQYF
CDR3nt: TGTGCCAGCAGTTATGACAGGGCGCACCGGGTTACCCAGTACTTC

abundance: NA
d_gene: TRBD1
j_gene: TRBJ1-4
v_gene: TRBV7-9
CDR3aa: CASSPGQGTEKLFF
CDR3nt: TGTGCCAGCAGCCCGGGACAGGGCACTGAAAAACTGTTTTTT

abundance: NA
d_gene: TRBD2
j_gene: TRBJ2-3
v_gene: TRBV3-1
CDR3aa: CASSQNRDYEPQYF
CDR3nt: TGTGCCAGCAGCCAGAACCGGGACTATGAACCGCAGTATTTT

abundance: few
d_gene: NA
j_gene: TRBJ2-7
v_gene: TRBV5-5
CDR3aa: CASRSASYEQYF
CDR3nt: TGTGCCAGCAGATCTGCTTCCTACGAGCAGTACTTC

abundance: NA
d_gene: NA
j_gene: TRBJ2-7
v_gene: TRBV5-1
CDR3aa: CASSLAPDGNYEQYF
CDR3nt: TGCGCCAGCAGCTTGGCCCCGGACGGGAACTACGAGCAGTACTTC

abundance: NA
d_gene: TRBD1
j_gene: TRBJ2-5
v_gene: TRBV2
CDR3aa: CASSGGQVETQYF
CDR3nt: TGTGCCAGCAGTGGAGGACAGGTGGAGACCCAGTACTTC

abundance: NA
d_gene: NA
j_gene: TRBJ1-6
v_gene: TRBV12-3/TRBV12-4
CDR3aa: CASSLGTMNSPLHF
CDR3nt: TGTGCCAGCAGCCTCGGGACTATGAATTCACCCCTCCACTTT

abundance: few
d_gene: NA
j_gene: TRBJ1-4
v_gene: TRBV7-2
CDR3aa: CASSWVGRGTRNEKLFF
CDR3nt: TGTGCCAGCAGCTGGGTTGGGCGGGGAACGAGGAATGAAAAACTGTTTTTT

abundance: NA
d_gene: NA
j_gene: TRBJ2-5
v_gene: TRBV28
CDR3aa: CASSFRATSWQETQYF
CDR3nt: TGTGCCAGCAGTTTTAGGGCCACGTCCTGGCAAGAGACCCAGTACTTC

abundance: few
d_gene: NA
j_gene: TRBJ1-2
v_gene: TRBV5-1
CDR3aa: CASSLGTSYGYTF
CDR3nt: TGCGCCAGCAGCTTGGGGACGTCCTATGGCTACACCTTC

abundance: few
d_gene: NA
j_gene: TRBJ1-2
v_gene: TRBV2
CDR3aa: CASSSEAHYGYTF
CDR3nt: TGTGCCAGCAGTTCCGAAGCGCACTATGGCTACACCTTC

abundance: few
d_gene: TRBD1
j_gene: TRBJ1-2
v_gene: TRBV19
CDR3aa: CASIPRGGEDYTF
CDR3nt: TGTGCCAGTATCCCGCGAGGGGGCGAGGACTACACCTTC

abundance: few
d_gene: NA
j_gene: TRBJ1-5
v_gene: TRBV2
CDR3aa: CASRGITGKGQPQHF
CDR3nt: TGTGCCAGCAGGGGTATTACAGGGAAGGGACAGCCCCAGCATTTT

abundance: few
d_gene: NA
j_gene: TRBJ2-7
v_gene: TRBV10-3
CDR3aa: CAISESSGSGYEQYF
CDR3nt: TGTGCCATCAGTGAGTCGAGCGGGTCCGGCTACGAGCAGTACTTC

abundance: few
d_gene: NA
j_gene: TRBJ1-2
v_gene: TRBV3-1
CDR3aa: CASSQGSPEGGYTF
CDR3nt: TGTGCCAGCAGCCAAGGATCCCCGGAGGGGGGCTACACCTTC

abundance: few
d_gene: NA
j_gene: TRBJ2-3
v_gene: TRBV5-1
CDR3aa: CASRQGTDTQYF
CDR3nt: TGCGCCAGCCGACAGGGCACAGATACGCAGTATTTT

abundance: few
d_gene: TRBD2
j_gene: TRBJ2-4
v_gene: TRBV7-2
CDR3aa: CASSLAWGGSNTQYF
CDR3nt: TGTGCCAGCAGCTTAGCTTGGGGGGGATCAAACACTCAGTACTTC

abundance: NA
d_gene: NA
j_gene: TRBJ2-3
v_gene: TRBV18
CDR3aa: CASSEGRVVIDTQYF
CDR3nt: TGTGCCAGCTCGGAGGGCCGTGTAGTTATAGATACGCAGTATTTT

abundance: NA
d_gene: TRBD1
j_gene: TRBJ1-1
v_gene: TRBV5-1
CDR3aa: CASSVGTGGSEAFF
CDR3nt: TGCGCCAGCAGCGTCGGGACAGGGGGCTCTGAAGCTTTCTTT

abundance: NA
d_gene: NA
j_gene: TRBJ1-1
v_gene: TRBV4-3
CDR3aa: CASSQEVAGTEAFF
CDR3nt: TGCGCCAGCAGCCAAGAGGTAGCGGGCACTGAAGCTTTCTTT

abundance: few
d_gene: NA
j_gene: TRBJ2-7
v_gene: TRBV10-3
CDR3aa: CAISELYEQYF
CDR3nt: TGTGCCATCAGTGAATTATACGAGCAGTACTTC

abundance: NA
d_gene: NA
j_gene: TRBJ1-5
v_gene: TRBV12-3/TRBV12-4
CDR3aa: CASQLSSHSNQPQHF
CDR3nt: TGTGCCAGCCAGTTGTCTTCCCATAGCAATCAGCCCCAGCATTTT

abundance: once
d_gene: NA
j_gene: TRBJ2-7
v_gene: TRBV7-2
CDR3aa: CASSLAAGHGAYEQYF
CDR3nt: TGTGCCAGCAGCTTAGCGGCGGGCCATGGGGCCTACGAGCAGTACTTC

abundance: few
d_gene: NA
j_gene: TRBJ2-3
v_gene: TRBV7-6
CDR3aa: CASSYRSRADTQYF
CDR3nt: TGTGCCAGCAGCTACCGGTCGAGAGCAGATACGCAGTATTTT

abundance: NA
d_gene: NA
j_gene: TRBJ2-3
v_gene: TRBV14
CDR3aa: CASSQDLKGTDTQYF
CDR3nt: TGTGCCAGCAGCCAAGATCTTAAGGGCACAGATACGCAGTATTTT

abundance: NA
d_gene: NA
j_gene: TRBJ2-2
v_gene: TRBV14
CDR3aa: CASSPFTGTGELFF
CDR3nt: TGTGCCAGCAGCCCTTTTACAGGGACCGGGGAGCTGTTTTTT

abundance: once
d_gene: TRBD1
j_gene: TRBJ2-3
v_gene: TRBV30
CDR3aa: CAWSVGGSADTQYF
CDR3nt: TGTGCCTGGAGTGTAGGGGGCTCGGCAGATACGCAGTATTTT

abundance: few
d_gene: NA
j_gene: TRBJ2-2
v_gene: TRBV12-3/TRBV12-4
CDR3aa: CASSRSAANTGELFF
CDR3nt: TGTGCCAGCAGTCGGAGCGCTGCGAACACCGGGGAGCTGTTTTTT

abundance: NA
d_gene: TRBD2
j_gene: TRBJ2-1
v_gene: TRBV7-2
CDR3aa: CASSLGGRPEQFF
CDR3nt: TGTGCCAGCAGCTTAGGCGGGAGACCCGAGCAGTTCTTC

abundance: once
d_gene: TRBD1
j_gene: TRBJ1-5
v_gene: TRBV12-3/TRBV12-4
CDR3aa: CASSRTGALDSNQPQHF
CDR3nt: TGTGCCAGCAGTAGGACAGGGGCGCTTGATAGCAATCAGCCCCAGCATTTT

abundance: few
d_gene: NA
j_gene: TRBJ2-2
v_gene: TRBV25-1
CDR3aa: CASSAEVYGWTGELFF
CDR3nt: TGTGCCAGCAGCGCTGAAGTGTATGGATGGACCGGGGAGCTGTTTTTT

abundance: NA
d_gene: NA
j_gene: TRBJ1-2
v_gene: TRBV20-1
CDR3aa: CSAREGLYGYTF
CDR3nt: TGCAGTGCTAGAGAGGGACTCTATGGCTACACCTTC

abundance: NA
d_gene: TRBD2
j_gene: TRBJ2-1
v_gene: TRBV3-1
CDR3aa: CASSQDRSGRYNEQFF
CDR3nt: TGTGCCAGCAGCCAAGATCGTAGCGGGCGCTACAATGAGCAGTTCTTC

abundance: NA
d_gene: TRBD2
j_gene: TRBJ2-7
v_gene: TRBV5-1
CDR3aa: CASSLAAAGGNEQYF
CDR3nt: TGCGCCAGCAGCTTGGCAGCGGCGGGAGGAAACGAGCAGTACTTC

abundance: many
d_gene: NA
j_gene: TRBJ2-7
v_gene: TRBV6-6
CDR3aa: CASSYLSGPYEQYF
CDR3nt: TGTGCCAGCAGTTACCTCTCAGGGCCCTACGAGCAGTACTTC

abundance: few
d_gene: TRBD1
j_gene: TRBJ1-5
v_gene: TRBV7-8
CDR3aa: CASSPKGRTGDSNQLQHF
CDR3nt: TGTGCCAGCAGCCCCAAGGGTAGGACAGGAGATTCCAATCAGCTCCAGCATTTT

abundance: NA
d_gene: TRBD2
j_gene: TRBJ2-1
v_gene: TRBV7-3
CDR3aa: CASSFPPKREIDNEQFF
CDR3nt: TGTGCCAGCAGCTTTCCCCCTAAGCGGGAGATCGACAATGAGCAGTTCTTC

abundance: NA
d_gene: NA
j_gene: TRBJ1-1
v_gene: TRBV6-5
CDR3aa: CASSPKRHTEAFF
CDR3nt: TGTGCCAGCAGCCCGAAGCGGCACACTGAAGCTTTCTTT

abundance: NA
d_gene: TRBD2
j_gene: TRBJ2-1
v_gene: TRBV28
CDR3aa: CASNRRTSAWSSYNEQFF
CDR3nt: TGTGCCAGCAACCGACGGACTAGCGCCTGGAGCTCCTACAATGAGCAGTTCTTC

abundance: few
d_gene: NA
j_gene: TRBJ2-1
v_gene: TRBV28
CDR3aa: CASRSPFYGLEHEQFF
CDR3nt: TGTGCCAGCAGATCCCCATTTTACGGGCTAGAGCATGAGCAGTTCTTC

abundance: many
d_gene: NA
j_gene: TRBJ2-3
v_gene: TRBV20-1
CDR3aa: CSAPGRNTDTQYF
CDR3nt: TGCAGTGCTCCGGGAAGGAACACAGATACGCAGTATTTT

abundance: NA
d_gene: NA
j_gene: TRBJ2-3
v_gene: TRBV12-3/TRBV12-4
CDR3aa: CASSLGKRTATDTQYF
CDR3nt: TGTGCCAGCAGTTTAGGTAAAAGGACAGCCACAGATACGCAGTATTTT

abundance: NA
d_gene: NA
j_gene: TRBJ2-5
v_gene: TRBV19
CDR3aa: CASSKWRQETQYF
CDR3nt: TGTGCCAGTAGTAAGTGGCGGCAAGAGACCCAGTACTTC

abundance: NA
d_gene: NA
j_gene: TRBJ1-6
v_gene: TRBV9
CDR3aa: CASSVGSGRSGSSPLHF
CDR3nt: TGTGCCAGCAGCGTAGGAAGCGGACGATCAGGTAGTTCACCCCTCCACTTT

abundance: many
d_gene: NA
j_gene: TRBJ1-4
v_gene: TRBV15
CDR3aa: CATSGDRRGGEKLFF
CDR3nt: TGTGCCACCAGCGGCGACAGACGCGGCGGTGAAAAACTGTTTTTT

abundance: few
d_gene: TRBD2
j_gene: TRBJ2-1
v_gene: TRBV29-1
CDR3aa: CSVEGAGGLNEQFF
CDR3nt: TGCAGCGTTGAAGGAGCGGGAGGGTTGAATGAGCAGTTCTTC